One and the same sample provided the 2 T cell receptor beta chains below, sequenced in a study of beta chain features in type 1 diabetes. Study-wide results and caveats: All four CD4+ subsets from Type 1 diabetes patients carried moderately but significantly shorter TCRB CDR3s.

The whole isolated RNA underwent reverse transcription, so sequencing captured expressed TCRB transcripts. Libraries were prepared by immunoSEQ multiplex PCR; TCRdb keeps only in-frame clonotypes and omits some of them. The sample carries roughly 240,000 clones, 20% to 25% recorded once. What these receptors recognize is not known. The sample was naive CD4+ T cells from blood. The receptors derive from a woman aged 25 to 39 with type 1 diabetes.

This clone was seen only a few times. V gene TRBV9 combines with J gene TRBJ2-5, with D possibly being TRBD1 (5 bases). The CDR3 consists of 14 residues. Deletions cut 0 bases from V and 3 bases from J, with 9 bases between. Per germline, CDR1 SGDLS and CDR2 YYNGEE. CDR3: CASSVGVREETQYF. For the CDR3, the DNA is TGTGCCAGCAGCGTAGGGGTCAGGGAAGAGACCCAGTACTTC.

This clone has only a few counts. The chain uses TRBV23-1 and TRBJ1-4; perhaps TRBD1 as D (5 bases). Being an ORF, TRBV23-1 has a function that is uncertain. The CDR3 is 18 amino acids. V was cut by 2 bases and J by 0 bases, with 16 bases left in between. The DNA of the CDR3 is TGCGCCAGCAGTCAAATCCCGACAGTAGACGCAACTAATGAAAAACTGTTTTTT. Encoded protein: CASSQIPTVDATNEKLFF.